The T cell receptor beta chain under discussion was sequenced for a study of post-analysis software for immune sequencing data. Findings and caveats of the study: A handful of TRBV segments were more frequent in patients than controls; TRBV5-6, TRBV5-1 and TRBV20-1 belonged to this group. Samples from a shared batch, those prepared together, strongly co-clustered by F measure.

Unique molecular identifiers were built into the TCR beta cDNA libraries. Starting from about 0.98 to 11 million T cells, the study yielded 450,000 to 500,000 cDNA molecules. TCRdb re-called the PCR reads through MiXCR, storing one row per CDR3 protein. The table has just over 250,000 distinct CDR3 sequences, around 34% seen once; the top ten hold 4.5% to 5.5%. To note about this clonotype: The antigen is unknown. A much larger clone sits a single nucleotide away, making a read error possible.

Looked up from germline, CDR1 is SEHNR and CDR2 is FQNEAQ (reference sequence). The CDR3 runs 13 residues. The V gene is TRBV7-9, the J gene TRBJ1-2, with D perhaps TRBD1 (5 bases). Specimen: blood. This receptor was obtained from a girl aged 5-17 years with multiple sclerosis. In DNA, the CDR3 is TGTGCCAACAGCCCCGTGGGGGTAGGTGGCTACACCTTC. Translation gives CANSPVGVGGYTF.